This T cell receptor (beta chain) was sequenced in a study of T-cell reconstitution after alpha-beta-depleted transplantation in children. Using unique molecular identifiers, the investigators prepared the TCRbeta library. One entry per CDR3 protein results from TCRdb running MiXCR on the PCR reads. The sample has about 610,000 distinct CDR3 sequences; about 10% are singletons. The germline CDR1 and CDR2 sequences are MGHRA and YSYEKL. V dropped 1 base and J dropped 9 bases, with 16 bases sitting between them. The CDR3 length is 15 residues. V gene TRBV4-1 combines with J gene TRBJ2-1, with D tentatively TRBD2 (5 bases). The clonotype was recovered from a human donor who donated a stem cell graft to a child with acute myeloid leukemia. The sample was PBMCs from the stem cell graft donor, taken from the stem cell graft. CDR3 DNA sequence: TGCGCCAGCAGCCAAGTGGTTCGCAGCGGCCCTGAGCAGTTCTTC. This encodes CASSQVVRSGPEQFF.